The 31 T cell receptor beta chains below come from one sample, sequenced in a study of tumor-infiltrating lymphocytes in primary liver carcinoma. Germline DNA was also extracted, and blood RNA derived from unsorted whole blood. A primer in the constant region served to generate TCR beta cDNA from approximately 450 ng of total RNA. The TCR beta library was amplified through three nested multiplex PCR rounds in a modified ARM-PCR procedure. TRBV1-TRBV30 forward primers paired with a C-beta reverse primer drove the first two PCR rounds, about 11 cycles each. Via MiXCR, TCRdb re-called the multiplex PCR reads, giving one row per CDR3 protein. The sample lists about 310,000 distinct CDR3 sequences, around three fifths occurring once. Sequencing input: peripheral blood. All receptors derive from a woman aged 30 to 39 with primary liver carcinoma and hepatitis B virus infection.

The CDR3 loop reads CSVRGEVIEKLFF. For the CDR3, the DNA is TGCAGCGTCCGCGGGGAAGTAATCGAAAAACTGTTTTTT. This chain connects TRBV29-1 to TRBJ1-4; the D is unclear. Germline values: CDR1 SQVTM, CDR2 ANQGSEA. The CDR3 sequence is 13 residues long. The ends were cut back, 6 bases at V and 8 bases at J, with 16 bases in the middle. Combining the CDR3 with reference TRBV29-1 and TRBJ1-4 gives the whole variable domain SAVISQKPSRDICQRGTSLTIQCQVDSQVTMMFWYRQQPGQSLTLIATANQGSEATYESGFVIDKFPISRPNLTFSTLTVSNMSPEDSSIYLCSVRGEVIEKLFFGSGTQLSVL.

In the case of this clonotype: One junction end does not reproduce the germline sequence, and a read error may be involved. The chain employs TRBV6-1 and TRBJ2-5; D is ambiguous. Germline values: CDR1 MNHNS, CDR2 SASEGT. The CDR3 covers 13 residues. The CDR3 DNA sequence: TGTGCCAACAGTGAAAGAGAACAAGAGACCCAGTACTTC. Encoded protein: CANSEREQETQYF.

A few counts support this clonotype. The J gene is TRBJ2-3, the V gene TRBV6-1; D gene unclear. Deletions cut 3 bases from V and 3 bases from J, with 13 bases between. The CDR3 extends over 15 amino acids. The germline gives CDR1 MNHNS, CDR2 SASEGT. In DNA form, the CDR3 reads TGTGCCAGCAGTGACCGCGGCCGTCAGACAGATACGCAGTATTTT. It encodes CASSDRGRQTDTQYF.

This clonotype was counted ten times or more. This chain joins TRBV12-3 or TRBV12-4 and TRBJ1-5, with 12 nucleotides matching TRBD1. CDR3 length: 19 amino acids. After removal of 2 bases from V and 0 bases from J, the junction contained 8 bases not matched to a gene. The CDR3 nucleotides are TGTGCCAGCAGTTTAATGGCGGGACAGGGGGCGATTAGCAATCAGCCCCAGCATTTT. It translates to CASSLMAGQGAISNQPQHF.

Details on this clonotype: The junction shows a germline mismatch at one end, possibly a read error. The genes are TRBV11-2 and TRBJ2-7, with TRBD2 matching 10 bases. This CDR3 contains 15 residues. Germline loops: CDR1 SGHAT, CDR2 FQNNGV. The CDR3 DNA is TGTGCCAGCAACTATGATAGCGGGAGGTCCTACGGGCAGTACTTC. Residues: CASNYDSGRSYGQYF.

There are many counts of this clonotype. The gene calls are TRBV11-3 and TRBJ1-1; D ambiguous. The V end was cut by 1 base, the J end by 8 bases, with 8 bases between. CDR3 size: 12 residues. Per the germline V gene, CDR1 is SGHNT and CDR2 is YENEEA. CDR3 sequence reads: CASSLGPREAFF. The CDR3 coding sequence is TGTGCCAGCAGCTTAGGTCCCCGCGAAGCTTTCTTT.

J is TRBJ1-1 and V is TRBV6-2 or TRBV6-3, with 9 bases identical to TRBD1. This CDR3 has 15 amino acids. Per the germline V gene, CDR1 is MNHEY and CDR2 is SVGEGT. The J segment lost 6 bases and the V segment lost 3 bases, leaving 8 bases of the junction unmatched. As DNA, the CDR3 is TGTGCCAGCAGTTATTTGGGACAGGGCTACGCTGAAGCTTTCTTT. Translation gives CASSYLGQGYAEAFF.

The table lists this clonotype with many counts. V and J are TRBV28 and TRBJ1-3, with D possibly being TRBD1 (5 bases). CDR1 MDHEN and CDR2 SYDVKM come from the germline V gene. Between the trimmed V and J ends, which lost 5 bases and 0 bases, there was a span of 8 bases. The CDR3 extends over 14 amino acids. The CDR3 reads CASSLDSSGNTIYF. The CDR3 region has the DNA TGTGCCAGCAGTCTAGACAGCTCTGGAAACACCATATATTTT.

In regard to this clonotype: At one of its ends the junction is not consistent with the germline gene, which may arise from a read error. The chain has TRBV5-6 and TRBJ2-7; D remains unclear. In germline, CDR1 is SGHDT, CDR2 YYEEEE. This CDR3 has 12 amino acids. CDR3 residues: CVSSFRTYEQYF. DNA of the CDR3: TGTGTCAGCAGCTTCCGGACCTACGAGCAGTACTTC.

For this clonotype: Germline and junction disagree at one end, which may indicate a read error. The CDR3 protein is CASSQEQGIYEQHF. In DNA form, the CDR3 reads TGCGCCAGCAGCCAAGAACAGGGAATCTACGAGCAGCACTTC. The chain recombines TRBV4-3 with TRBJ2-7; D is perhaps TRBD1 (6 bases). Germline values: CDR1 LGHNA, CDR2 YSLEER. This CDR3 is 14 amino acids long.

Details on this clonotype: A read error may account for a junction end that differs from germline. The rearrangement uses TRBV6-5 and TRBJ1-5; D perhaps matches TRBD1 (6 bases). This CDR3 spans 14 amino acids. In germline, CDR1 is MNHEY, CDR2 SVGAGI. CDR3 sequence reads: CASSVRGGTQPLHF. DNA of the CDR3: TGTGCCAGCAGTGTCAGGGGTGGAACTCAGCCCCTGCATTTT.

The genes are TRBV4-1 and TRBJ2-1; 7 bases line up with TRBD2. After removal of 1 base from V and 5 bases from J, the junction contained 8 bases not matched to a gene. This CDR3 comprises 16 residues. CDR1 is MGHRA and CDR2 is YSYEKL in the germline V gene. The CDR3: CASSQVALATHNEQFF. The CDR3 DNA is TGCGCCAGCAGCCAAGTAGCACTAGCGACACACAATGAGCAGTTCTTC.

This chain uses TRBV11-2 with TRBJ2-1; a possible D gene is TRBD2 (6 bases). V lost 7 bases to trimming and J lost 9 bases, with 25 bases between them. Germline V lookup: CDR1 SGHAT, CDR2 FQNNGV. CDR3 size: 16 residues. Written as DNA, the CDR3 is TGTGCCAGCACCAATTCGCATAGCTGGAGGGCCTTTGAGCAGTTCTTC. This gives the protein CASTNSHSWRAFEQFF.

With regard to this clonotype: It is likely a read error, because the conserved phenylalanine at the end of the CDR3 is missing. The V and J genes are TRBV7-8 and TRBJ2-7; weak D call: TRBD1 (6 bases). CDR3 length: 14 amino acids. Trimming took 1 base from V and 6 from J, leaving 13 bases between them. CDR1 is SGHVS and CDR2 is FQNEAQ in the germline V gene. As DNA, the CDR3 is TGTGCCAGCAGCTTAGGCAGGGGAGTACTCGAGCAGTACTCC. As protein: CASSLGRGVLEQYS.

Only one count was recorded for this clonotype. Germline is not matched at one junction end, which may reflect a read error. The rearrangement joins TRBV29-1 to TRBJ2-7; D perhaps matches TRBD1 (6 bases). The CDR3 is made up of 14 amino acids. CDR1 SQVTM and CDR2 ANQGSEA come from the germline V gene. The CDR3 loop reads CSVGHDRRSYGQYF. The CDR3 DNA reads as TGCAGCGTCGGACACGACAGGCGATCCTACGGGCAGTACTTC.

This clonotype has just one count. V gene TRBV6-1 combines with J gene TRBJ2-1, with 7 bases identical to TRBD2. Germline V gene data show CDR1 as MNHNS and CDR2 as SASEGT. V shed 7 bases, J shed 5 bases, and the junction held 5 bases outside the gene matches. This CDR3 has 13 amino acids. The CDR3: CASIAGPNNEQFF. The CDR3, as DNA: TGTGCCAGCATAGCGGGCCCGAACAATGAGCAGTTCTTC.

J is TRBJ2-7 and V is TRBV12-3 or TRBV12-4; D is unresolved. This CDR3 has 13 residues. Trimming removed 5 bases at V and 9 bases at J, with 17 bases between. The CDR3 DNA reads as TGTGCCAGCAGTCCTCAAGAGTTCCACGTGCAGTACTTC. Amino acid sequence: CASSPQEFHVQYF.

The CDR3, as DNA: TGTGCCATCGCTCGGGGGGCGTCTCAGCCCCAGCATTTT. Translated, it gives CAIARGASQPQHF. The chain employs TRBV10-3 and TRBJ1-5; tentatively, D is TRBD1 (6 bases). The germline V and J ends were trimmed by 8 bases and 6 bases, with 14 bases remaining between them. The CDR3 has 13 amino acids. Germline loops: CDR1 ENHRY, CDR2 SYGVKD.

This clonotype was recorded a few times. The J gene is TRBJ2-7, the V gene TRBV7-9; 11 bases match TRBD2. Germline lookup yields CDR1 SEHNR and CDR2 FQNEAQ (reference sequence). V shed 4 bases, J shed 3 bases, and the junction held 8 bases outside the gene matches. The CDR3 runs to 16 residues. The CDR3 loop is CASSSPTSGAIYEQYF. The CDR3 bases are TGTGCCAGCAGCTCCCCGACTAGCGGGGCGATCTACGAGCAGTACTTC.

This rearrangement joins TRBV28 to TRBJ2-5, with a possible D match to TRBD2 (5 bases). This CDR3 comprises 13 residues. V lost 6 bases and J lost 7, with 15 bases in between. From germline, CDR1 is MDHEN and CDR2 SYDVKM. The CDR3 loop reads CASSPDYLGTQYF. The CDR3 coding sequence is TGTGCCAGCAGCCCTGACTACCTTGGGACCCAGTACTTC.

This clonotype has ten or more counts. The chain combines TRBV6-1 with TRBJ2-7; D gene unclear. Per germline, CDR1 MNHNS and CDR2 SASEGT. Between the trimmed V and J ends, which lost 7 bases and 7 bases, there was a span of 11 bases. CDR3 length: 11 amino acids. The CDR3 DNA sequence: TGTGCCAGCAAAGGGTCTTGGGAGCAGTACTTC. It yields the protein CASKGSWEQYF.

This clonotype was observed a single time. At one boundary the junction diverges from the germline segment, which might be a read error. The chain recombines TRBV12-3 or TRBV12-4 with TRBJ1-5, with TRBD1 as a possible D gene (5 bases). This CDR3 has 14 amino acids. As DNA, the CDR3 is TGTGCCAGTAGTCGGGGGGGGTTCAATCAGCCCCATCATTTT. As protein: CASSRGGFNQPHHF.

The V and J genes are TRBV19 and TRBJ1-4; D uncertain. CDR3 length: 15 residues. Germline V gene lookup returns CDR1 LNHDA and CDR2 SQIVND (reference sequence). Trimming took 5 bases from V and 5 from J, leaving 15 bases between them. CDR3 sequence reads: CASSVRGRLNEKLFF. The DNA of the CDR3 is TGTGCCAGTAGTGTCCGCGGGCGCCTGAATGAAAAACTGTTTTTT.

As for this clonotype: A read error may explain this, as a much larger clone is one base away. CDR3: CASSYSGLTYNQPQYF. The CDR3 DNA sequence: TGTGCCAGCAGTTACTCGGGACTGACCTACAATCAGCCCCAGTATTTT. V usage is TRBV12-3 or TRBV12-4 and J usage is TRBJ1-5, with D tentatively TRBD2 (6 bases). TRBJ2-3 explains the end of the DNA better; the J call may be wrong. The CDR3 spans 16 residues.

This clonotype was counted ten times or more. The chain has TRBV11-2 and TRBJ2-7; D not resolved. Trimming cost V 5 bases and J 2 bases, with 10 bases left between them. CDR3 length: 13 amino acids. CDR1 and CDR2 (germline): SGHAT, FQNNGV. As DNA, the CDR3 is TGTGCCAGCAGCCGAGAATTCCCCTACGAGCAGTACTTC. The encoded protein is CASSREFPYEQYF.

Of note for this clonotype: Being one base from a much bigger clone, this may be a read error. This chain connects TRBV12-3 or TRBV12-4 to TRBJ2-2, with D perhaps TRBD2 (5 bases). Between the trimmed V and J ends, which lost 3 bases and 4 bases, there was a span of 21 bases. The CDR3 sequence is 18 residues long. The CDR3 DNA follows: TGTGCCAGCAGTTTTGTGAACATAGTGGGAGTGAGCACCGGGGAGCTGTTTTTT. Its protein product is CASSFVNIVGVSTGELFF.

The rearrangement uses TRBV12-3 or TRBV12-4 and TRBJ2-5; 8 nucleotides line up with TRBD2. With V trimmed by 9 bases and J by 5 bases, 11 bases remained unmatched. This CDR3 comprises 14 residues. CDR3 amino acids: CASEGSGSWETQYF. The CDR3, as DNA: TGTGCCAGTGAAGGAAGCGGGAGCTGGGAGACCCAGTACTTC.

About this clonotype itself: With a much larger clone just one base away, this may be a read error. The J gene is TRBJ2-5, the V gene TRBV12-3 or TRBV12-4, with D possibly being TRBD2 (5 bases). V lost 5 bases and J lost 6, with 13 bases in between. This CDR3 has 13 amino acids. The CDR3 protein is CASSHSVTQTQYF. In DNA, the CDR3 is TGTGCCAGCAGTCATAGCGTGACTCAGACCCAGTACTTC.

The chain links TRBV6-2 or TRBV6-3 to TRBJ2-7; 7 nucleotides agree with TRBD2. The CDR3 length is 14 residues. Per germline, CDR1 MNHEY and CDR2 SVGEGT. V lost 5 bases and J lost 5; bases outside the gene matches: 9. CDR3: CASSPGDYPDEQYF. The DNA for the CDR3 is TGTGCCAGCAGTCCCGGGGACTATCCCGACGAGCAGTACTTC.

This clonotype was detected ten times or more. The J gene is TRBJ2-7, the V gene TRBV6-5, with D uncertain. The V gene's germline CDR1 is MNHEY and CDR2 SVGAGI. The V gene lost 4 bases and the J gene lost 7 bases, with 8 bases spanning the gap. The CDR3 covers 11 residues. The CDR3 region has the DNA TGTGCCAGCAGTTCGCTGTGGGAGCAGTACTTC. This sequence encodes CASSSLWEQYF.

This clonotype was recorded at least ten times. The chain has TRBV12-3 or TRBV12-4 and TRBJ2-7, with a weak D call TRBD1 (5 bases). This CDR3 is 11 amino acids long. With 5 bases removed from V and 5 bases from J, the gap between germline ends came to 7 bases. CDR3 residues: CASSPRDEQYF. The CDR3 DNA sequence: TGTGCCAGCAGTCCCAGGGACGAGCAGTACTTC.